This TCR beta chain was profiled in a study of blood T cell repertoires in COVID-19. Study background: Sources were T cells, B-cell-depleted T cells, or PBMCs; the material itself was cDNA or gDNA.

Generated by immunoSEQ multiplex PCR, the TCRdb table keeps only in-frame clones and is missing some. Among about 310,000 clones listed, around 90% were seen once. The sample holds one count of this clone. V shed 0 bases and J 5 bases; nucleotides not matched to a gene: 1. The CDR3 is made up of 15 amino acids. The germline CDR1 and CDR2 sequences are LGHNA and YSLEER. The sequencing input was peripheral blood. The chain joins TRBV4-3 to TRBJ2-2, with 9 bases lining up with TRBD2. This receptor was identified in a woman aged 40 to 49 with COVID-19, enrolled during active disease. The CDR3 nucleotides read TGCGCCAGCAGCCAAGACCTAGCGGGGACCGGGGAGCTGTTTTTT. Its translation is CASSQDLAGTGELFF.